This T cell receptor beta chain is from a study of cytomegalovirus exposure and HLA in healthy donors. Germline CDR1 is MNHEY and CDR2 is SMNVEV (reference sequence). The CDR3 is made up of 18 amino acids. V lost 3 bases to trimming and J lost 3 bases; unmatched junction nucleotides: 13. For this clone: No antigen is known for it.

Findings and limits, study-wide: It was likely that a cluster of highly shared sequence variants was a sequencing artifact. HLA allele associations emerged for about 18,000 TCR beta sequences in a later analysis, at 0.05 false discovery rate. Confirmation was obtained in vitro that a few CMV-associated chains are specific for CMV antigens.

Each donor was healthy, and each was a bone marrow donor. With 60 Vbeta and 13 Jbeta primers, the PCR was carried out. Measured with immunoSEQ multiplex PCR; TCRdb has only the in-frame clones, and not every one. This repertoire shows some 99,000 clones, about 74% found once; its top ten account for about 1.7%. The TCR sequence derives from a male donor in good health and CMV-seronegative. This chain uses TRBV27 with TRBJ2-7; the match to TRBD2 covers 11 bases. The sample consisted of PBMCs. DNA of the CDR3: TGTGCCAGCAGTTTTAGCGGGAGGGCTGTAAATAAGTTCTACGAGCAGTACTTC. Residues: CASSFSGRAVNKFYEQYF.